This TCR beta chain was recovered during a study of CD8+ T cells in alopecia areata. Study-wide results and caveats: Across lesional scalp, and particularly alopecia totalis/universalis, clonality surpassed that of normal scalp.

Patients with alopecia areata provided lesional scalp punch biopsies as well as peripheral blood. It was from PBMCs that CD4+ and CD8+ T cells were sorted. RNA was extracted and reverse transcribed into cDNA as the sequencing template. The table came from immunoSEQ multiplex PCR; TCRdb's copy has only in-frame clones and leaves some out. This sample has more than 200,000 clones, with approximately 61% found just once. A note on this clone: The antigen remains undetermined. At the DNA level, this CDR3 is encoded by other sequences in the same sample as well.

This CDR3 is built from 13 residues. The V end lost 2 bases, the J end lost 0 bases, and 5 bases lay between the germline ends. Germline CDR1 is SGHRS and CDR2 is YFSETQ. The TCR sequence derives from a human donor with alopecia areata. The chain combines TRBV5-1 with TRBJ1-2; D uncertain. Here the sequenced sample was CD4+ T cells sorted from blood, taken at week 0. The CDR3 sequence is CASSFSSNYGYTF. The CDR3 DNA reads as TGCGCCAGCAGCTTCAGCTCTAACTATGGCTACACCTTC.